Listed here are 21 T cell receptor beta chains from one sample, sequenced in a study of beta chain features in type 1 diabetes. Sequenced material consisted of expressed TCRB transcripts (all of the isolated RNA was reverse transcribed). The protocol was immunoSEQ multiplex PCR, while the TCRdb copy is restricted to in-frame clones and leaves out a portion. The data show under 300,000 clones, 25% to 35% seen once. The sequenced sample consisted of central memory CD4+ T cells from blood. The source is a man in his thirties or forties in good health.

This clone occurred a few times. The chain carries TRBV6-5 and TRBJ1-1, with D tentatively TRBD1 (5 bases). The CDR3 has 13 amino acids. From germline, CDR1 is MNHEY and CDR2 SVGAGI. V was trimmed by 7 bases and J by 8 bases, leaving 17 bases between them. This chain's CDR3 is CASTAGGAEEAFF. The CDR3 region has the DNA TGTGCCAGCACCGCCGGCGGGGCGGAGGAAGCTTTCTTT.

The chain recombines TRBV7-2 with TRBJ2-3; TRBD2 matches 9 bases. Germline CDR1 SGHTA, CDR2 FQGNSA. The CDR3 runs to 16 residues. The V gene end was trimmed by 1 base and the J gene end by 0 bases; junction bases not matched to a gene: 2. This chain's CDR3 is CASSLELAGSTDTQYF. As DNA, the CDR3 is TGTGCCAGCAGCTTAGAGCTAGCGGGAAGCACAGATACGCAGTATTTT.

This clone was seen a few times. The rearrangement joins TRBV10-2 to TRBJ2-3; D is uncertain. Germline V gives CDR1 WSHSY, CDR2 SAAADI. The V and J ends lost 6 bases and 4 bases respectively, with 5 bases between them. The CDR3 runs to 11 residues. The CDR3 loop reads CASSQADTQYF. DNA of the CDR3: TGCGCCAGCAGCCAGGCAGATACGCAGTATTTT.

V and J are TRBV6-5 and TRBJ2-7; 10 nucleotides match TRBD2. J gave up 4 bases and V 4 bases, and 4 bases lay outside the gene matches. From germline, CDR1 is MNHEY and CDR2 SVGAGI. The CDR3 sequence is 14 residues long. This CDR3 is CASSFGTSEYEQYF. Here the CDR3 DNA reads TGTGCCAGCAGTTTCGGGACTAGCGAGTACGAGCAGTACTTC.

The chain recombines TRBV7-2 with TRBJ2-5, with 9 bases aligning to TRBD1. Trimming cost V 3 bases and J 6 bases; bases outside gene matches: 11. This CDR3 has 16 amino acids. Germline CDR1 SGHTA, CDR2 FQGNSA. The CDR3 nucleotides read TGTGCCAGCAGCTTGGCCGGGACAGGGAACAAGAAGACCCAGTACTTC. This encodes CASSLAGTGNKKTQYF. The variable domain in full, with the rest retrieved from reference TRBV7-2 and TRBJ2-5, is GAGVSQSPSNKVTEKGKDVELRCDPISGHTALYWYRQSLGQGLEFLIYFQGNSAPDKSGLPSDRFSAERTGGSVSTLTIQRTQQEDSAVYLCASSLAGTGNKKTQYFGPGTRLLVL.

The chain links TRBV19 to TRBJ1-2; maybe TRBD1 (5 bases). The germline V gene has CDR1 LNHDA and CDR2 SQIVND (reference sequence). With 7 bases removed from V and 3 bases from J, the gap between germline ends came to 12 bases. This CDR3 region has 13 residues. The CDR3 region is CASKERGDYGYTF. CDR3 nucleotides: TGTGCCAGTAAGGAAAGGGGAGACTATGGCTACACCTTC.

This clone was counted only a few times. V and J are TRBV30 and TRBJ1-1; D gene unclear. The germline V gene has CDR1 GTSNPN and CDR2 SVGIG (reference sequence). Deletions cut 5 bases from V and 4 bases from J, with 11 bases between. The CDR3 sequence is 12 residues long. CDR3 coding DNA: TGTGCCTGGTCGGATACGACCACTGAAGCTTTCTTT. Protein product: CAWSDTTTEAFF.

The J gene is TRBJ1-1, the V gene TRBV18; D is undetermined. The CDR3 length is 14 residues. From germline, CDR1 is KGHSH and CDR2 LQKENI. The V gene lost 1 base and the J gene lost 4 bases, with 10 bases spanning the gap. The CDR3 bases are TGTGCCAGCTCACCACTAACGGGAACCACTGAAGCTTTCTTT. Translation: CASSPLTGTTEAFF. Full variable domain (remainder filled in from reference TRBV18 and TRBJ1-1): NAGVMQNPRHLVRRRGQEARLRCSPMKGHSHVYWYRQLPEEGLKFMVYLQKENIIDESGMPKERFSAEFPKEGPSILRIQQVVRGDSAAYFCASSPLTGTTEAFFGQGTRLTVV.

This clone turned up a few times. The genes are TRBV7-2 and TRBJ2-4; D is unclear. Per germline, CDR1 SGHTA and CDR2 FQGNSA. This CDR3 spans 14 amino acids. Trimming took 2 bases from V and 3 from J, leaving 8 bases between them. The CDR3 protein is CASSLNGIKNIQYF. CDR3 DNA sequence: TGTGCCAGCAGCTTAAATGGAATCAAAAACATTCAGTACTTC.

V usage is TRBV4-1 and J usage is TRBJ2-5; D perhaps matches TRBD1 (6 bases). The germline V gene has CDR1 MGHRA and CDR2 YSYEKL. The CDR3 contains 13 residues. V lost 9 bases to trimming and J lost 3 bases, with 14 bases between them. The chain's CDR3 is CASSGTPKETQYF. The CDR3 region has the DNA TGCGCCAGTTCCGGGACACCCAAAGAGACCCAGTACTTC.

This clone appeared many times. The genes are TRBV4-3 and TRBJ2-2, with D hard to call. CDR1 LGHNA and CDR2 YSLEER come from the germline V gene. The CDR3 length is 16 residues. V shed 1 base and J shed 2 bases, with 11 bases lying between them. CDR3 sequence: CASSQGVTFNTGELFF. CDR3 DNA sequence: TGCGCCAGCAGCCAAGGGGTGACATTTAACACCGGGGAGCTGTTTTTT.

This clone showed up just a few times. This sequence joins TRBV30 and TRBJ2-7; D unresolved. The length of the CDR3 is 11 residues. Germline values: CDR1 GTSNPN, CDR2 SVGIG (reference sequence). Trimming stripped 2 bases from V and 7 bases from J, with 9 bases between. The CDR3 nucleotides read TGTGCCTGGAGTCCTCTCCGGGAGCAGTACTTC. It specifies CAWSPLREQYF.

This clone was seen only a few times. V gene TRBV29-1 combines with J gene TRBJ2-5; D is unresolved. This CDR3 has 13 amino acids. The ends were cut back, 2 bases at V and 5 bases at J, with 12 bases in the middle. Per germline, CDR1 SQVTM and CDR2 ANQGSEA. Written as DNA, the CDR3 is TGCAGCGTTGAATTTGGGTTTAGGGAGACCCAGTACTTC. Translating gives CSVEFGFRETQYF.

The chain links TRBV7-9 to TRBJ1-2; no reliable D call. There are 14 residues in the CDR3. CDR1 is SEHNR, CDR2 FQNEAQ, per germline (reference sequence). The V gene lost 0 bases and the J gene lost 4 bases, with 9 bases spanning the gap. CDR3 in DNA: TGTGCCAGCAGCTTAGCGCAGACAAGCTATGGCTACACCTTC. Its protein is CASSLAQTSYGYTF.

V is TRBV4-2 and J is TRBJ2-3; 9 nucleotides agree with TRBD2. V shed 0 bases and J 1 base; nucleotides not matched to a gene: 8. CDR1 and CDR2 (germline): LGHNA, YNFKEQ. The CDR3 spans 18 residues. CDR3 in amino acids: CASSQETAGGPRTDTQYF. The CDR3 coding sequence is TGTGCCAGCAGCCAAGAAACAGCGGGGGGTCCCCGCACAGATACGCAGTATTTT.

The chain has TRBV9 and TRBJ2-5; weak D call: TRBD2 (5 bases). The J call is in doubt because the DNA end fits TRBJ2-7 better. Germline V CDR1 and CDR2: SGDLS, YYNGEE. This CDR3 contains 13 residues. CDR3 in amino acids: CASSVEGLGEQYF. CDR3 DNA: TGTGCCAGCAGCGTAGAAGGACTCGGCGAGCAGTACTTC.

As for this clone: The junction departs from the called germline gene at one end, perhaps through a read error. This chain links TRBV18 with TRBJ2-5; D not certain. This CDR3 is built from 13 residues. The V gene's germline CDR1 is KGHSH and CDR2 LQKENI. In DNA, the CDR3 is TGTGCCAGCTCACCAGCTATCCAAGAGGCCCAGTACTTC. It yields the protein CASSPAIQEAQYF.

The gene calls are TRBV30 and TRBJ1-5; the D gene is possibly TRBD1 (5 bases). V was clipped by 7 bases and J by 9 bases, with 16 bases between them. Germline CDR1 reads GTSNPN; CDR2 reads SVGIG (reference sequence). The CDR3 consists of 12 residues. The CDR3 DNA reads TGTGCCTCGGGGCAATCCAGTGGGCCCCAGCATTTT. It encodes CASGQSSGPQHF.

This rearrangement joins TRBV5-6 to TRBJ2-3, with TRBD2 matching 12 bases. Germline V lookup: CDR1 SGHDT, CDR2 YYEEEE. With 7 bases clipped from V and 1 base from J, the junction kept 1 base outside the gene matches. The CDR3 is 14 residues long. The CDR3 is CASRLAGGTDTQYF. CDR3 sequence (DNA): TGTGCCAGCCGACTAGCGGGAGGCACAGATACGCAGTATTTT.

The V call is TRBV10-2, the J call TRBJ2-7; possible D gene TRBD1, 5 bases. Between the trimmed V and J ends, which lost 6 bases and 0 bases, there was a span of 6 bases. There are 12 residues in the CDR3. Germline assignment: CDR1 WSHSY and CDR2 SAAADI. The CDR3 protein is CASRDNSYEQYF. Here the CDR3 DNA reads TGCGCCAGCAGGGACAACTCCTACGAGCAGTACTTC.

This clone is termed medium-sized. Other DNA sequences from this sample encode an identical CDR3 as well. The CDR3 here is CASSSRLAGDYEQYF. In DNA form, the CDR3 reads TGTGCCAGCAGCTCCCGTCTAGCGGGGGATTACGAGCAGTACTTC. The chain joins TRBV7-2 to TRBJ2-7; TRBD2 aligns across 10 bases. The CDR3 totals 15 residues. The germline V gene has CDR1 SGHTA and CDR2 FQGNSA. Germline trimming cut 4 bases from V and 4 bases from J; bases unmatched to any gene: 7. Full variable domain (remainder filled in from reference TRBV7-2 and TRBJ2-7): GAGVSQSPSNKVTEKGKDVELRCDPISGHTALYWYRQSLGQGLEFLIYFQGNSAPDKSGLPSDRFSAERTGGSVSTLTIQRTQQEDSAVYLCASSSRLAGDYEQYFGPGTRLTVT.